The following is a T cell receptor beta chain sequence with its context. Antigen: not known. The V and J ends lost 4 bases and 0 bases respectively, with 9 bases between them. Germline-derived CDR1 and CDR2 are SGHKS and YYEKEE (reference sequence). The CDR3 runs 14 residues. This sample stems from a study of T cell responses to AZD1222 COVID-19 vaccine. Study outcomes and limitations: The study found Spike-specific TCR breadth and depth rose after two AZD1222 doses. It should be noted that donors were predominantly white British and more often female, and clonal diversity was possibly underestimated. Reports say nearly half of spike-specific TCRs go after unmutated variant regions.

Repertoires were generated with immunoSEQ multiplex PCR, while TCRdb's copy carries only in-frame clones and drops some. The sample includes more than 75,000 clones, approximately 90% seen only once; the top ten take 6.5% to 8%. The chain recombines TRBV5-5 with TRBJ2-3; D unresolved. The sample in question was peripheral blood, obtained on day 0 of AZD1222 vaccination. The receptor comes from an adult in good health. The CDR3: CASSPTASTDTQYF. CDR3 nucleotides: TGTGCCAGCAGCCCGACGGCTAGCACAGATACGCAGTATTTT.